This T cell receptor beta chain derives from a study of cytotoxic CD8 clonotypes in ibrutinib-treated CLL. Turning to the study itself: Across the patients, under 12 were relapsed/refractory, roughly 15 treatment-naive and under 18 IGHV unmutated. Response samples were taken after a median about twelve months of treatment, range 6 to 36. Study results and limitations: Increased clonality at ibrutinib response gave way to a return toward baseline at progression.

Germline V gives CDR1 SQVTM, CDR2 ANQGSEA. The ends were cut back, 7 bases at V and 6 bases at J, with 16 bases in the middle. CDR3 length: 13 amino acids. The data were produced by immunoSEQ multiplex PCR, yet TCRdb's version contains in-frame clones alone and is incomplete. The sample holds hundreds of thousands of clones, under 75% seen once. This clone was seen a few times. Its matching antigen is unknown. The chain recombines TRBV29-1 with TRBJ2-1, with D possibly being TRBD2 (5 bases). This specimen was PBMCs, taken after 24 months of ibrutinib treatment. The sequence came from a human donor with chronic lymphocytic leukemia. The chain's CDR3 is CSADPSGGNEQFF. In nucleotides, the CDR3 is TGCAGCGCTGACCCAAGCGGCGGCAATGAGCAGTTCTTC.